This T cell receptor beta chain was recovered during a study of patients and donors after allogeneic stem cell transplantation. TCRdb redid the calling of the RT-PCR reads with MiXCR, one entry per CDR3 protein. Of 190,000 or so distinct CDR3 sequences listed, more than 35% are singletons. This receptor was taken from a human donor who was either an allogeneic HSCT recipient or a stem cell or donor lymphocyte infusion donor (not recorded which). It is not recorded whose cells these are; they may come from a transplant donor. Sequencing used blood, either unsorted or a sorted T cell fraction (not recorded which).

The CDR3: CASSLGSSGENNEQFF. CDR3 DNA: TGTGCCAGCAGCTTAGGCTCTAGCGGGGAGAACAATGAGCAGTTCTTC. V is TRBV13 and J is TRBJ2-1; TRBD2 agrees at 9 bases. The ends lost 0 bases at V and 5 bases at J; junction bases unmatched: 5. Germline V lookup: CDR1 PRHDT, CDR2 FYEKMQ (reference sequence). The CDR3 has 16 amino acids.